A selection of T cell receptor beta chains follows, all from one sample in a study of T cells in localized non-small cell lung cancer. TCRdb's table, derived via immunoSEQ multiplex PCR, lists solely in-frame clones and lacks some. The table has roughly 76,000 clones, around three quarters seen once. Source: PBMCs, taken before any cancer treatment. These receptors originate from a man between 40 and 69 years old with stage II squamous cell lung carcinoma. The CDR3 runs from the conserved cysteine through the conserved F or W. A D gene is named only where the DNA matches it firmly. Expanded clones are given a class, and other clones once, few, many or no size at all.

j_call d_call clone_size v_call cdr3_nt cdr3_aa
TRBJ2-1 . . TRBV2 TGTGCCAGCAGTGACCGCAGGAAAGCCTACAATGAGCAGTTCTTC CASSDRRKAYNEQFF
TRBJ1-4 . . TRBV30 TGTGCCTGGAGTCTTCCTATGACCGGGGTTAATGAAAAACTGTTTTTT CAWSLPMTGVNEKLFF
TRBJ1-4 . . TRBV29-1 TGCAGCGTCCGGGGCAGGGGCGAAAAACTGTTTTTT CSVRGRGEKLFF
TRBJ1-6 . once TRBV2 TGTGCCAGCAGCGGGGCAGGGCCCTCACCCCTCCACTTT CASSGAGPSPLHF
TRBJ2-7 . . TRBV7-8 TGTGCCAGCAGCTTAGAGATGGTGGTTGAGCAGTACTTC CASSLEMVVEQYF
TRBJ2-1 . . TRBV21-1 TGTGCCAGCAGCAAACTATCTAGCGGGAGGGGTAAAGATGAGCAGTTCTTC CASSKLSSGRGKDEQFF
TRBJ1-5 . . TRBV4-1 TGCGCCAGCAGCCAAGATAGCAATCAGCCCCGGCATTTT CASSQDSNQPRHF
TRBJ1-3 . . TRBV28 TGTGCCAGCAGTACTGACCCAACGGGAAACACCATATATTTT CASSTDPTGNTIYF
TRBJ2-1 TRBD2 . TRBV9 TGTGCCAGCAGCGTTCGGACTAGCCCATACAATGAGCAGTTCTTC CASSVRTSPYNEQFF
TRBJ1-1 TRBD1 few TRBV30 TGTGCCTGGAGAGTCTCCGGGACAGGGAACACTGAAGCTTTCTTT CAWRVSGTGNTEAFF
TRBJ1-5 TRBD1 few TRBV30 TGTGCCTGGAGTGTCAGGGGACAGGCGATTCAGCCCCAGCATTTT CAWSVRGQAIQPQHF
TRBJ2-3 . . TRBV4-1 TGCGCCAGCCTTCAGGAGGACTGGAGCACAGATACGCAGTATTTT CASLQEDWSTDTQYF
TRBJ2-4 . . TRBV5-6 TGTGCCAGCAGCCCGAACACCTTAGCCAAAAACATTCAGTACTTC CASSPNTLAKNIQYF
TRBJ2-1 . . TRBV9 TGTGCCAGCAGCGTTGGGGAAGGTGCGGGGAGCTCCTACAATGAGCAGTTCTTC CASSVGEGAGSSYNEQFF
TRBJ2-7 TRBD1 . TRBV4-3 TGCGCCAGCAGCCGGACGACAGGGTCTCGTAAAGAAGATTACTACGAGCAGTACTTC CASSRTTGSRKEDYYEQYF
TRBJ2-3 TRBD2 . TRBV2 TGTGCCACCGGGACTAGCGGGAGCACAGATACGCAGTATTTT CATGTSGSTDTQYF
TRBJ2-5 TRBD2 . TRBV15 TGTGCCACCAGTACTAGCGGGAGACGGGAGACCCAGTACTTC CATSTSGRRETQYF
TRBJ1-5 . . TRBV29-1 TGCAGCGTTGGGAGCAATAGCAATCAGCCCCAGCATTTT CSVGSNSNQPQHF
TRBJ2-7 . once TRBV7-2 TGTGCCAGCAGCCCCCCCCAGGGGTACTACGAGCAGTACTTC CASSPPQGYYEQYF
TRBJ1-5 . . TRBV11-3 TGTGCCAGCAGCTTAGCGGGAGGGACAAATCAGCCCCAGCATTTT CASSLAGGTNQPQHF
TRBJ2-1 TRBD2 once TRBV5-1 TGCGCCAGCCAAAGACTCGGGGGGGACTACAATGAGCAGTTCTTC CASQRLGGDYNEQFF
TRBJ1-1 . . TRBV6-5 TGTGCCAGCAGAGATAGGGGAGAGAACACTGAAGCTTTCTTT CASRDRGENTEAFF
TRBJ1-1 TRBD1 . TRBV19 TGTGCCAGTAGTATCCCCAGGGGGCAGGGCACTGAAGCTTTCTTT CASSIPRGQGTEAFF
TRBJ2-5 TRBD2 . TRBV7-8 TGTGCCAGCAGGTTCGGGACTAGCGGGGGTGAAGAGACCCAGTACTTC CASRFGTSGGEETQYF
TRBJ1-1 . . TRBV11-2 TGTGCCAGCAGCTTAGCGAAACAGTACACTGAAGCTTTCTTT CASSLAKQYTEAFF
TRBJ1-2 . . TRBV2 TGTGCCAGCAGGGGCCTGGTGGGCTATGGCTACACCTTC CASRGLVGYGYTF
TRBJ1-1 . . TRBV28 TGTGCCAGCAGTTTGCGAGTGGGAACTGAAGCTTTCTTT CASSLRVGTEAFF
TRBJ2-5 . . TRBV7-6 TGTGCCAGCAGCCCCGCAGGGTACCAAGAGACCCAGTACTTC CASSPAGYQETQYF
TRBJ2-5 TRBD1 . TRBV11-1 TGTGCCAGCAGCATCGGGACAGCCGGGACCCAGTACTTC CASSIGTAGTQYF
TRBJ2-7 . . TRBV19 TGTGCCAGTAGTCGAGACTTAGTCTACGAGCAGTACTTC CASSRDLVYEQYF
TRBJ2-1 . . TRBV5-4 TGTGCCAGCAGCTTTATTGGGACACGTCTAAATGAGCAGTTCTTC CASSFIGTRLNEQFF
TRBJ2-7 . . TRBV29-1 TGCAGCGTTGCAGGGTCCTACGAGCAGTACTTC CSVAGSYEQYF
TRBJ2-5 . few TRBV5-1 TGCGCCAGCAGGGTAGACACCCAAGAGACCCAGTACTTC CASRVDTQETQYF
TRBJ1-1 . . TRBV7-8 TGTGCCAGCAGCTTCAGTGCCAGGACATGGAACACTGAAGCTTTCTTT CASSFSARTWNTEAFF
TRBJ2-7 . . TRBV10-1 TGCGCCAGGGGGAGCTACGAGCAGTACTTC CARGSYEQYF
TRBJ2-7 TRBD2 . TRBV7-2 TGTGCCAGCAGCCCCGCCAGCGGGGGGAAGGGTGAGCAGTACTTC CASSPASGGKGEQYF
TRBJ2-7 . . TRBV7-8 TGTGCCAGCAGCCTTCGGATCTTAATAGGCTCCGAGCAGTACTTC CASSLRILIGSEQYF
TRBJ2-1 TRBD2 . TRBV5-1 TGCGCCAGCAGCTCGACTAGCGGGAGGTACAATGAGCAGTTCTTC CASSSTSGRYNEQFF
TRBJ2-5 TRBD2 . TRBV5-1 TGCGCCAGCAGCTCCCGACCTAGCGGGGGGGCCCGGGAGACCCAGTACTTC CASSSRPSGGARETQYF
TRBJ2-2 TRBD2 once TRBV9 TGTGCCAGCAGTCCGCTCGGGACTAGCTCCGGGGAGCTGTTTTTT CASSPLGTSSGELFF
TRBJ1-2 . once TRBV5-6 TGTGCCAGCAGCTCCCCCGGGAGCTATGGCTACACCTTC CASSSPGSYGYTF